This T cell receptor (beta chain) was identified in a study of T cells in localized non-small cell lung cancer. The method was immunoSEQ multiplex PCR; TCRdb's version includes in-frame clones alone and lacks a portion of them. Counted here are around 130,000 clones, around 90% occurring once; the ten biggest clones make up around 1.7%. The CDR3 runs 17 residues. CDR1 is MDHEN and CDR2 is SYDVKM in the germline V gene. The ends were cut back, 2 bases at V and 2 bases at J, with 18 bases in the middle. The sample in question was peripheral blood, obtained before any cancer treatment. The genes are TRBV28 and TRBJ1-1; tentatively, D is TRBD1 (5 bases). The clonotype was recovered from a female donor over 55 with stage I lung adenocarcinoma. The CDR3 region is CASSLTPSGTVNTEAFF. Written as DNA, the CDR3 is TGTGCCAGCAGTTTAACTCCATCCGGGACGGTAAACACTGAAGCTTTCTTT. The entire variable domain, with the rest obtained from reference TRBV28 and TRBJ1-1, is as follows: DVKVTQSSRYLVKRTGEKVFLECVQDMDHENMFWYRQDPGLGLRLIYFSYDVKMKEKGDIPEGYSVSREKKERFSLILESASTNQTSMYLCASSLTPSGTVNTEAFFGQGTRLTVV.